The 2 T cell receptor beta chains below were found in one sample sequenced in a study of CD8+CD57+ T cells in acquired aplastic anemia. It was genomic DNA that served as the template for profiling TCR beta VDJ and CDR3. TCRdb re-derived calls from the reads in MiXCR, one entry per CDR3 protein. This table has 250,000 to 300,000 distinct CDR3 sequences, approximately 56% appearing once. The specimen was sorted CD4+, CD8+, or CD8+CD57+ T cells (not recorded which) from PBMCs. The origin of the receptors is a human donor with severe aplastic anemia or a healthy control (not recorded which).

This clonotype was seen a single time. V is TRBV5-1 and J is TRBJ2-7; 8 bases are shared with TRBD2. The trim removed 1 base at V and 3 bases at J, leaving 9 bases unmatched. Germline CDR1 and CDR2: SGHRS and YFSETQ. CDR3 length equals 16 residues. Written as DNA, the CDR3 is TGCGCCAGCAGCTTGAAGCGGGGGACGGAGATCTACGAGCAGTACTTC. It specifies CASSLKRGTEIYEQYF.

V is TRBV24-1 and J is TRBJ1-5, with TRBD1 matching 11 bases. The CDR3 is made up of 15 amino acids. Germline CDR1 and CDR2: KGHDR and SFDVKD. Trimming cost V 11 bases and J 2 bases; bases outside gene matches: 7. The CDR3 region is CARTGGQWRNQPQHF. DNA of the CDR3: TGTGCCAGGACAGGGGGCCAGTGGCGCAATCAGCCCCAGCATTTT.